The 5 T cell receptor beta chains reported below all come from one sample, sequenced in a study of cytomegalovirus exposure and HLA in healthy donors. Produced via immunoSEQ multiplex PCR; TCRdb's table is partial and in-frame only. The sample has 130,000 or so clones, roughly 89% seen once. Sequenced sample: PBMCs. Source of these receptors: a young woman in good health and CMV-seronegative.

The chain has TRBV9 and TRBJ1-1; D gene unclear. The V end was cut by 1 base, the J end by 0 bases, with 10 bases between. This CDR3 region has 15 residues. The germline V gene has CDR1 SGDLS and CDR2 YYNGEE. The CDR3 loop reads CASSVFGSMNTEAFF. CDR3 DNA: TGTGCCAGCAGCGTATTCGGGAGCATGAACACTGAAGCTTTCTTT.

This clone was recorded once. The V gene is TRBV5-1, the J gene TRBJ1-6; 9 nucleotides agree with TRBD1. CDR3 length: 15 amino acids. Trimming cost V 3 bases and J 9 bases; bases outside gene matches: 7. CDR1 SGHRS and CDR2 YFSETQ come from the germline V gene. The CDR3 reads CASSSEQGAVSPLHF. CDR3 bases: TGCGCCAGCAGCTCAGAACAGGGGGCTGTTTCACCCCTCCACTTT.

The V gene is TRBV29-1, the J gene TRBJ1-4; D unclear. V was pared by 1 base and J by 5 bases, with 14 bases between. The germline V gene has CDR1 SQVTM and CDR2 ANQGSEA. CDR3 length: 15 amino acids. The CDR3 DNA reads TGCAGCGTTGAAGTAGCGGCAGTGGGAAATGAAAAACTGTTTTTT. It translates to CSVEVAAVGNEKLFF. Based on the CDR3 plus reference TRBV29-1 and TRBJ1-4, the full variable domain is SAVISQKPSRDICQRGTSLTIQCQVDSQVTMMFWYRQQPGQSLTLIATANQGSEATYESGFVIDKFPISRPNLTFSTLTVSNMSPEDSSIYLCSVEVAAVGNEKLFFGSGTQLSVL.

The CDR3 nucleotides are TGTGCCAGCAGTTATGTGCGAAGAGCTGCAACTAATGAAAAACTGTTTTTT. Translation: CASSYVRRAATNEKLFF. This chain uses TRBV28 with TRBJ1-4; no clear D gene. The CDR3 has 17 amino acids. Germline values: CDR1 MDHEN, CDR2 SYDVKM. Trimming took off 4 bases at V and 0 bases at J, with 15 bases between the two ends.

This chain links TRBV19 with TRBJ2-3; D unclear. Trimming took 8 bases from V and 3 from J, leaving 12 bases between them. CDR3 length: 13 amino acids. Germline CDR1 LNHDA, CDR2 SQIVND (reference sequence). The CDR3 DNA reads TGTGCCAGTCGTTGGGTCGGGACAGATACGCAGTATTTT. This translates into CASRWVGTDTQYF.